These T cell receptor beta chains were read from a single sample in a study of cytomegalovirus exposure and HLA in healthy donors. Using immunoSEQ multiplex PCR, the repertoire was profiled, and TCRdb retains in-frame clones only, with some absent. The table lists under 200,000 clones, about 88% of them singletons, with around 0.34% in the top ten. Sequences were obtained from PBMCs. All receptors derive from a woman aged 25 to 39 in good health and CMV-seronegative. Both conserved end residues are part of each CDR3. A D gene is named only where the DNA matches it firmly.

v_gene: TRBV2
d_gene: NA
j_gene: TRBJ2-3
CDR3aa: CASSVRAVTQYF
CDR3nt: TGTGCCAGCAGTGTCAGGGCAGTTACGCAGTATTTT

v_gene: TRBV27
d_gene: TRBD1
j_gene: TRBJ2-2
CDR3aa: CASSKRYGTDQNTGELFF
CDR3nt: TGTGCCAGCAGTAAGCGATACGGGACAGATCAAAACACCGGGGAGCTGTTTTTT

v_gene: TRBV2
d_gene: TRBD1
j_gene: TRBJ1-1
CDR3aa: CASNRQGWNTEAFF
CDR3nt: TGTGCCAGCAACAGACAGGGGTGGAACACTGAAGCTTTCTTT

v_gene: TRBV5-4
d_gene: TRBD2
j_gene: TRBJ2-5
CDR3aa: CASSWGSGGLSYGETQYF
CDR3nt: TGTGCCAGCAGCTGGGGGAGCGGGGGGCTCTCTTACGGAGAGACCCAGTACTTC

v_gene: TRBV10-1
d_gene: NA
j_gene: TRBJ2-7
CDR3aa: CASSEPVPGQTYEQYF
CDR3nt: TGCGCCAGCAGTGAGCCGGTCCCGGGACAAACCTACGAGCAGTACTTC

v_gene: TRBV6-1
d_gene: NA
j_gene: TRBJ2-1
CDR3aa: CASSEAVTSSYNEQFF
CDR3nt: TGTGCCAGCAGTGAAGCGGTGACTAGCTCCTACAATGAGCAGTTCTTC

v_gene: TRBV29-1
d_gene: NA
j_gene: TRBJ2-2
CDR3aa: CSASPGQNTGELFF
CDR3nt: TGCAGCGCTTCCCCGGGACAGAACACCGGGGAGCTGTTTTTT

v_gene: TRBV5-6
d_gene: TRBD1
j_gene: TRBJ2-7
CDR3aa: CASGSLGTGFEQYF
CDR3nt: TGTGCCAGCGGCTCACTCGGGACAGGGTTCGAGCAGTACTTC

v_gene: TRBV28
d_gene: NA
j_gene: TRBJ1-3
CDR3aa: CASSSPEGTGNTIYF
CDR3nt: TGTGCCAGCAGTTCTCCGGAGGGTACGGGAAACACCATATATTTT

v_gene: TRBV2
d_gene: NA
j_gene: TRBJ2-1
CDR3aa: CASTQVRGYNEQFF
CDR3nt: TGTGCCAGCACACAAGTACGGGGATACAATGAGCAGTTCTTC

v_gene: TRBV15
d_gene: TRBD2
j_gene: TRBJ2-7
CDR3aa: CAEPGTSGSHEQYF
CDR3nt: TGTGCCGAACCGGGGACTAGCGGGAGTCACGAGCAGTACTTC

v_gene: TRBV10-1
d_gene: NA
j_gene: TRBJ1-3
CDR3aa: CASNSVESSGNTIYF
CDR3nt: TGCGCCAGCAATTCCGTAGAGAGCTCTGGAAACACCATATATTTT

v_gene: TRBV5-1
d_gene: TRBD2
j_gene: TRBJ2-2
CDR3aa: CASSFRAGVGELFF
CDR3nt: TGCGCCAGCAGCTTTCGAGCGGGAGTAGGGGAGCTGTTTTTT

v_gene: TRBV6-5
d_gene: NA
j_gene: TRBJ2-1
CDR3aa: CASSPQRASYNEQFF
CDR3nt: TGTGCCAGCAGTCCCCAGCGGGCCTCCTACAATGAGCAGTTCTTC

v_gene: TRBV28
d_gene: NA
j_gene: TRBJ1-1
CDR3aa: CASSSPGVLNTEAFF
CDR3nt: TGTGCCAGCAGTTCGCCAGGGGTGCTGAACACTGAAGCTTTCTTT

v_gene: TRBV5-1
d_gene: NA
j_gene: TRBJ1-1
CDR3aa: CASSSGTRNTEAFF
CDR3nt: TGCGCCAGCAGCTCCGGGACACGGAACACTGAAGCTTTCTTT

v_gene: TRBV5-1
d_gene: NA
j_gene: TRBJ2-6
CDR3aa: CASSTTGSGANILTF
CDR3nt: TGCGCCAGCAGCACCACAGGTTCTGGGGCCAACATCCTGACTTTC

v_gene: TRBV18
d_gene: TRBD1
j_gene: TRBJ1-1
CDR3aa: CASSSDRANTEAFF
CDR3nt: TGTGCCAGCTCATCAGACAGGGCGAACACTGAAGCTTTCTTT

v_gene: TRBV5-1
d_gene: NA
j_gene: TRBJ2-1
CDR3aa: CASSLTVDRNNEQFF
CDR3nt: TGCGCCAGCAGCCTAACAGTAGATAGGAACAATGAGCAGTTCTTC